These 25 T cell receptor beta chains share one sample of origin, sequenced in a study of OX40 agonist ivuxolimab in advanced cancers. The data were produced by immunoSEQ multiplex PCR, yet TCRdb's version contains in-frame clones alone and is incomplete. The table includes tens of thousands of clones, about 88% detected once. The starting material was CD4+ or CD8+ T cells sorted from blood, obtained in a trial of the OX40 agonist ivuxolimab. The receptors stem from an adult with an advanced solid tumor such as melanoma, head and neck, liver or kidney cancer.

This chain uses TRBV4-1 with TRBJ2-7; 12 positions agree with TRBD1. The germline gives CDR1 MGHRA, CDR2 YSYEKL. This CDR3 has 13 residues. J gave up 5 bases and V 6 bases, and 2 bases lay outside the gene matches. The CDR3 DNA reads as TGCGCCAGCAGGGGGACAGGGGGCAACGAGCAGTACTTC. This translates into CASRGTGGNEQYF.

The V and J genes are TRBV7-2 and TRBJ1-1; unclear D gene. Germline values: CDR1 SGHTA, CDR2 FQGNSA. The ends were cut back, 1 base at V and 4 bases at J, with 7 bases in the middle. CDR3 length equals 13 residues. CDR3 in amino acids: CASSLGQSTEAFF. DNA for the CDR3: TGTGCCAGCAGCTTAGGCCAGAGCACTGAAGCTTTCTTT.

CDR3 residues: CASSAPGLASYEQYF. The CDR3 DNA reads TGTGCCAGCAGTGCCCCAGGACTAGCCTCCTACGAGCAGTACTTC. The J gene is TRBJ2-7, the V gene TRBV6-5, with 8 nucleotides matching TRBD2. The length of the CDR3 is 15 residues. Germline trimming cut 5 bases from V and 0 bases from J; bases unmatched to any gene: 6. Germline V lookup: CDR1 MNHEY, CDR2 SVGAGI.

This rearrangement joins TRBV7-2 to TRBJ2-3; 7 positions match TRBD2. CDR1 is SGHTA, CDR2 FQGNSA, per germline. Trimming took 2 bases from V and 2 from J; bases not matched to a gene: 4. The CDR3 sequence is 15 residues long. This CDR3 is CASSLLAESTDTQYF. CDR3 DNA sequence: TGTGCCAGCAGCTTACTAGCGGAGTCCACAGATACGCAGTATTTT.

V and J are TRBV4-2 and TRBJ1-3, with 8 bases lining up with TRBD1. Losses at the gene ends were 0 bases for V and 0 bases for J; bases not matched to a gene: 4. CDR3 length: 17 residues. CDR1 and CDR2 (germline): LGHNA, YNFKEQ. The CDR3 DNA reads TGTGCCAGCAGCCAAGATCCCCAGGGGGCCTCTGGAAACACCATATATTTT. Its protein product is CASSQDPQGASGNTIYF.

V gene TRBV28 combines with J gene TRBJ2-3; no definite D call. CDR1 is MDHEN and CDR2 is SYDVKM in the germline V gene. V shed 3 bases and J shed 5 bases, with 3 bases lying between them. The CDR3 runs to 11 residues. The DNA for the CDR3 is TGTGCCAGCAGTTTTTTAGATACGCAGTATTTT. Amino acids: CASSFLDTQYF.

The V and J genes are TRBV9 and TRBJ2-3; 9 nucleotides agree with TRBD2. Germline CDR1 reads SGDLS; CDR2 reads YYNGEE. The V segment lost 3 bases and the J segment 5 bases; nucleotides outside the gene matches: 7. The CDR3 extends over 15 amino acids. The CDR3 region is CASSDSGSHIDTQYF. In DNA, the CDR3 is TGTGCCAGCAGCGATAGCGGGAGTCATATAGATACGCAGTATTTT.

DNA of the CDR3: TGCGCCAGCAACCCGGGAGCCCAAATGGATACGCAGTATTTT. The encoded protein is CASNPGAQMDTQYF. The J gene is TRBJ2-3, the V gene TRBV4-1; a weak D match, TRBD2 (6 bases). From germline, CDR1 is MGHRA and CDR2 YSYEKL. Trimming stripped 7 bases from V and 6 bases from J, with 17 bases between. This CDR3 has 14 amino acids.

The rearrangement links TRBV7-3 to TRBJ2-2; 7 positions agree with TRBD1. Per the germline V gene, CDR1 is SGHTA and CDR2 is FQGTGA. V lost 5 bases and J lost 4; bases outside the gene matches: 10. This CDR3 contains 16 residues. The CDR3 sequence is CASSPTGTASTGELFF. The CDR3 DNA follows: TGTGCCAGCAGCCCCACCGGGACAGCTTCCACCGGGGAGCTGTTTTTT. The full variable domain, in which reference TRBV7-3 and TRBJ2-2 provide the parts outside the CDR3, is GAGVSQTPSNKVTEKGKYVELRCDPISGHTALYWYRQSLGQGPEFLIYFQGTGAADDSGLPNDRFFAVRPEGSVSTLKIQRTERGDSAVYLCASSPTGTASTGELFFGEGSRLTVL.

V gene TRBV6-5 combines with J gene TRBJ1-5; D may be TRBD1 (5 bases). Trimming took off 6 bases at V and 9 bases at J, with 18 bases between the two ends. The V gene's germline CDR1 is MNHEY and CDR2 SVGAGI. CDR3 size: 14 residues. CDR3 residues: CASSPDSGRGPQHF. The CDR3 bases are TGTGCCAGCAGCCCCGACAGTGGTCGCGGGCCCCAGCATTTT.

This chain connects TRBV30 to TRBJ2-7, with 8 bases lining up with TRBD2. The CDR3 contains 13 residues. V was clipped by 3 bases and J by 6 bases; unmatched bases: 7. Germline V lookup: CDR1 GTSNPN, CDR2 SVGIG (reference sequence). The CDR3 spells CAWSGGLASEQYF. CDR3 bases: TGTGCCTGGAGCGGCGGACTAGCCTCCGAGCAGTACTTC.

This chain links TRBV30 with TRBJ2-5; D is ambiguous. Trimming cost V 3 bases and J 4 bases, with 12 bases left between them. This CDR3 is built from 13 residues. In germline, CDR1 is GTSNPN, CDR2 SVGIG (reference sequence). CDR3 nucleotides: TGTGCCTGGAGGCCCCAGAGAAGAGAGACCCAGTACTTC. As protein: CAWRPQRRETQYF.

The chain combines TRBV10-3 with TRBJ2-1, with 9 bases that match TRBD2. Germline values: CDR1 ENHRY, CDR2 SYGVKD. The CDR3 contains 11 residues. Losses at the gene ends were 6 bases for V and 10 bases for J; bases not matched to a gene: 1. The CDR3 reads CAIRLAGEQFF. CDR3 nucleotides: TGTGCCATCAGGCTAGCGGGAGAGCAGTTCTTC.

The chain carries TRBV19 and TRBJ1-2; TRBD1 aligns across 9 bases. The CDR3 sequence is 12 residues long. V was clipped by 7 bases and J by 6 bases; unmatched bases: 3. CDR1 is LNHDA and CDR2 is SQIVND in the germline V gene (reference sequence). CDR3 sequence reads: CASTGQGHGYTF. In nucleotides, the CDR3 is TGTGCCAGTACGGGACAGGGCCATGGCTACACCTTC.

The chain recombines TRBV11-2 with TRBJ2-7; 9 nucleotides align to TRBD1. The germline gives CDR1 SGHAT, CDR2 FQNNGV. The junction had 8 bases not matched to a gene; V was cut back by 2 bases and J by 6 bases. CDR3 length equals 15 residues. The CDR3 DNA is TGTGCCAGCAGCTTATTCGGGGACAGGGTCCCCGAGCAGTACTTC. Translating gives CASSLFGDRVPEQYF.

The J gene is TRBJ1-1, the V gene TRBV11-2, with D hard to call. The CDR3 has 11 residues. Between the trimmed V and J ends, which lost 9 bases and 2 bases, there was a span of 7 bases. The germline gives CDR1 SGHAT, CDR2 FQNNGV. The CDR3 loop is CASRRNTEAFF. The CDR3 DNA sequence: TGTGCCAGTCGGCGTAACACTGAAGCTTTCTTT. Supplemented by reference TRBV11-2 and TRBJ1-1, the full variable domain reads EAGVAQSPRYKIIEKRQSVAFWCNPISGHATLYWYQQILGQGPKLLIQFQNNGVVDDSQLPKDRFSAERLKGVDSTLKIQPAKLEDSAVYLCASRRNTEAFFGQGTRLTVV.

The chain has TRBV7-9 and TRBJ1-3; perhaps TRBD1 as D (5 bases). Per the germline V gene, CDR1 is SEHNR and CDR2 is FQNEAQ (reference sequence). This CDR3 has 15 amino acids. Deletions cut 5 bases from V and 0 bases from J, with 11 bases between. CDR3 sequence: CASSRRQISGNTIYF. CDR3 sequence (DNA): TGTGCCAGCAGCCGAAGACAGATCTCTGGAAACACCATATATTTT.

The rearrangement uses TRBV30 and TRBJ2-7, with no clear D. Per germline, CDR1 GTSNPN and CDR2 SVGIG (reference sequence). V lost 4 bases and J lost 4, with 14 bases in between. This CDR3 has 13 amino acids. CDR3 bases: TGTGCCTGGAACCCTCCAGGACCTTACGAGCAGTACTTC. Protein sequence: CAWNPPGPYEQYF. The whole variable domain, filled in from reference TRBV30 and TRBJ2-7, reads SQTIHQWPATLVQPVGSPLSLECTVEGTSNPNLYWYRQAAGRGLQLLFYSVGIGQISSEVPQNLSASRPQDRQFILSSKKLLLSDSGFYLCAWNPPGPYEQYFGPGTRLTVT.

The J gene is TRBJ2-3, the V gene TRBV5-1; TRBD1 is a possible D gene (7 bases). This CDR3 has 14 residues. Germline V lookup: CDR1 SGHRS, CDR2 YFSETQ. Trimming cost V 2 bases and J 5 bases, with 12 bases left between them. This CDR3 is CASSFAQGGDTQYF. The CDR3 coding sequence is TGCGCCAGCAGCTTTGCCCAGGGGGGAGATACGCAGTATTTT.

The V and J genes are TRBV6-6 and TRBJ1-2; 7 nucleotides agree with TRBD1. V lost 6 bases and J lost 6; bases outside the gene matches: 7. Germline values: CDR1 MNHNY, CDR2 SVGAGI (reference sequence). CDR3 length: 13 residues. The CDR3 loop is CASRYDREDGYTF. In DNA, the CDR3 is TGTGCCAGCAGATACGACAGGGAAGATGGCTACACCTTC.

CDR3 residues: CASSLQGRNEDTQYF. In DNA, the CDR3 is TGTGCCAGCAGCTTACAGGGGCGCAATGAAGATACGCAGTATTTT. The chain combines TRBV7-2 with TRBJ2-3; TRBD1 might be the D (6 bases). The CDR3 is 15 residues long. Germline lookup yields CDR1 SGHTA and CDR2 FQGNSA. V was shortened by 2 bases and J by 5 bases, with 14 bases between the two germline ends.

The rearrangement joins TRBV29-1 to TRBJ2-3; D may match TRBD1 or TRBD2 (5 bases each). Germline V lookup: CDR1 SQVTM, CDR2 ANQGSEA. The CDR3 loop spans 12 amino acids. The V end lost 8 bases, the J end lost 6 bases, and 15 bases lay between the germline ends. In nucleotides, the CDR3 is TGCAGCTCCGATGGGGGTACGGATACGCAGTATTTT. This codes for CSSDGGTDTQYF.

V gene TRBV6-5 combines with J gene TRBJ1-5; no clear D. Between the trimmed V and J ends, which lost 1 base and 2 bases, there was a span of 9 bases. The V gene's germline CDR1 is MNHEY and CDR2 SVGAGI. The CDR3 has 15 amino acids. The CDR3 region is CASSYYRNGNQPQHF. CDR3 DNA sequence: TGTGCCAGCAGTTACTACCGAAATGGCAATCAGCCCCAGCATTTT.

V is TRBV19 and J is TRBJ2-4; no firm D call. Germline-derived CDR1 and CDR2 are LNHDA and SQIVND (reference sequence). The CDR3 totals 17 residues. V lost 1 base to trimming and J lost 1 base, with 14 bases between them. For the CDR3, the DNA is TGTGCCAGTAGTATAGTTGACTCCCCCCGGGCCAAAAACATTCAGTACTTC. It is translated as CASSIVDSPRAKNIQYF.

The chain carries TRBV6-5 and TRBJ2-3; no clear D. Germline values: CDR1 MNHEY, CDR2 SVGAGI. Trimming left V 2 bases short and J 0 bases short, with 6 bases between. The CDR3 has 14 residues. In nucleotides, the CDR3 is TGTGCCAGCAGTTACGGCCGAAGCACAGATACGCAGTATTTT. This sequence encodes CASSYGRSTDTQYF.